In its sample, the clone carrying this TCR beta chain was seen many times. Its antigen remains unknown. The junction had 12 bases not matched to a gene; V was cut back by 2 bases and J by 5 bases. The germline V gene has CDR1 MGHDK and CDR2 SYGVNS. CDR3 size: 16 residues. This sample is part of a study of T cell repertoires in cytomegalovirus infection. General study findings and limits: CMV carriers having the relevant HLA were flagged by cumulative public TCR beta family frequency.

TCRdb analysed the reads with MiXCR anew, one entry per CDR3 protein. The sample lists about 360,000 distinct CDR3 sequences; less than 20% were seen once. This receptor was obtained from a human donor in good health (CMV status not recorded). Some clones in this sample may be carry-over from other donors' samples. The rearrangement joins TRBV25-1 to TRBJ2-7; 7 positions match TRBD2. Sequencing was done on a sample of PBMCs. The CDR3 loop reads CASSEMGGSLRDEQYF. The CDR3, as DNA: TGTGCCAGCAGTGAAATGGGGGGGAGTCTTCGAGACGAGCAGTACTTC.